The 4 T cell receptor beta chains in this list originate from one sample, sequenced in a study of shared clonotypes between healthy human individuals. The method was immunoSEQ multiplex PCR; TCRdb's version includes in-frame clones alone and lacks a portion of them. The table lists around 450,000 clones, roughly three quarters of them singletons. Sequenced material: PBMCs. Every receptor here comes from a woman aged 40-49 years in good health. Some clones in this sample may be carry-over from other donors' samples.

The CDR3 DNA is TGTGCCAGTAGAAACCCCGGGGGAGCTGAAGCTTTCTTT. This sequence encodes CASRNPGGAEAFF. V gene TRBV19 combines with J gene TRBJ1-1, with D perhaps matching TRBD1 (5 bases). Germline loops: CDR1 LNHDA, CDR2 SQIVND (reference sequence). This CDR3 is built from 13 residues. The V end lost 6 bases, the J end lost 6 bases, and 14 bases lay between the germline ends.

The chain couples TRBV11-2 to TRBJ2-7; 7 bases map to TRBD2. Unmatched junction bases numbered 7, after V lost 8 bases and J lost 6 bases. CDR1 is SGHAT and CDR2 is FQNNGV in the germline V gene. The CDR3 runs to 12 residues. Here the CDR3 DNA reads TGTGCCAGCCACGGGAGGAAAGGCGAGCAGTACTTC. It is translated as CASHGRKGEQYF.

The CDR3 loop reads CASSLRSNTGELFF. CDR3 nucleotides: TGCGCCAGCAGCTTGAGGTCGAACACCGGGGAGCTGTTTTTT. The chain is built from TRBV5-1 and TRBJ2-2; no reliable D call. CDR3 size: 14 residues. The V end lost 1 base, the J end lost 0 bases, and 4 bases lay between the germline ends. Germline CDR1 and CDR2: SGHRS and YFSETQ.

This chain's CDR3 is CASRGTGEIDEQYF. In DNA form, the CDR3 reads TGTGCCAGTAGAGGGACAGGGGAGATAGACGAGCAGTACTTC. The rearrangement joins TRBV19 to TRBJ2-7, with 10 bases that match TRBD1. The CDR3 has 14 residues. The germline V gene has CDR1 LNHDA and CDR2 SQIVND (reference sequence). The ends lost 6 bases at V and 5 bases at J; junction bases unmatched: 7. Filled out from reference TRBV19 and TRBJ2-7, the complete variable domain reads DGGITQSPKYLFRKEGQNVTLSCEQNLNHDAMYWYRQDPGQGLRLIYYSQIVNDFQKGDIAEGYSVSREKKESFPLTVTSAQKNPTAFYLCASRGTGEIDEQYFGPGTRLTVT.